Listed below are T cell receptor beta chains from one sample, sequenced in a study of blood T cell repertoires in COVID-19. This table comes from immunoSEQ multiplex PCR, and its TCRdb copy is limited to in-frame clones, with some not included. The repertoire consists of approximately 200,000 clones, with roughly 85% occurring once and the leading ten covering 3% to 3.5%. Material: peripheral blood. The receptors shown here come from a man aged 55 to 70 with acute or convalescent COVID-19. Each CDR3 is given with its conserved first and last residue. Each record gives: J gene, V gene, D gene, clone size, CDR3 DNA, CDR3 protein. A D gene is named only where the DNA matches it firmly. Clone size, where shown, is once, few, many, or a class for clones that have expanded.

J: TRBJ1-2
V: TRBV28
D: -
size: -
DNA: TGTGCCAGCAGTGCCGCAGGGGCGACTGGCTACACCTTC
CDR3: CASSAAGATGYTF

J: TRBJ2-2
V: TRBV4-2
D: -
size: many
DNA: TGTGCCAGCAGCCAAGAGTCCAGCGCGAACACCGGGGAGCTGTTTTTT
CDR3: CASSQESSANTGELFF

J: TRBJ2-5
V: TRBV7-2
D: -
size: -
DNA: TGTGCCAGCAGCAGGGGCCGAAGAGAGACCCAGTACTTC
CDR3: CASSRGRRETQYF

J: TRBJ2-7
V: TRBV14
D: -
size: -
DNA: TGTGCCAGCAGCCTTCAGGGTGCCTACGAGCAGTACTTC
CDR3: CASSLQGAYEQYF

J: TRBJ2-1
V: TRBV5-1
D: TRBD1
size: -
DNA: TGCGCCAGCAGCTTAGACAGGGAAGGAGGTGAGCAGTTCTTC
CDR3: CASSLDREGGEQFF

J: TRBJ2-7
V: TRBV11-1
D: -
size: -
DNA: TGTGCCAGCAGCACCCAGGGTTACGAGCAGTACTTC
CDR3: CASSTQGYEQYF

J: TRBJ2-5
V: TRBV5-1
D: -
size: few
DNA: TGCGCCAGCAGCCTCCAAGAGACCCAGTACTTC
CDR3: CASSLQETQYF

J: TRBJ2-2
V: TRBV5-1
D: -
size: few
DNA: TGCGCCAGCAGCCCGTGGACAGCCCTGCCCGGGGAGCTGTTTTTT
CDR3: CASSPWTALPGELFF

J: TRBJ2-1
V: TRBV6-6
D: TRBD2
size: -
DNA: TGTGCCAGCAGCCGACACCCCTCCGGGACCACCCCGGGAGGGGAGCAGTTCTTC
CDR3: CASSRHPSGTTPGGEQFF

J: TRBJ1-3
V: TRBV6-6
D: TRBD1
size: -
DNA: TGTGCCAGCAGCGTAGGACAGGGGATTAGCGGAAACACCATATATTTT
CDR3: CASSVGQGISGNTIYF

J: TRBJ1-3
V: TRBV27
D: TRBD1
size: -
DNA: TGTGCCAGCAGTTTCCCGGACAGGGGGCACTCTGGAAACACCATATATTTT
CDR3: CASSFPDRGHSGNTIYF

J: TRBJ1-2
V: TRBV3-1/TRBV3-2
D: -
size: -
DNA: TGTGCCAGCAGCCGAACTTTTGGGGGGTTAATCTATGGCTACACCTTC
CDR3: CASSRTFGGLIYGYTF

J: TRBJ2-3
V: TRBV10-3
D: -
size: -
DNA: TGTGCCATCAGCGGACTCCACACAGATACGCAGTATTTT
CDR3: CAISGLHTDTQYF

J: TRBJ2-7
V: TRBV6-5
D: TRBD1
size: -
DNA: TGTGCCGGATGGCCGTCACAGGGGAACCACGAGCAGTACTTC
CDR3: CAGWPSQGNHEQYF

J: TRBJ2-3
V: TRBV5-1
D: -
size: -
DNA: TGCGCCAGCAGCTTGGAGTCTAGCCAGACAGATACGCAGTATTTT
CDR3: CASSLESSQTDTQYF

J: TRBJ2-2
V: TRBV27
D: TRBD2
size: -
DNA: TGTGCCAGCCTTAAGAACCTAGCGGGACGACCCAAGTTCGGGGAGCTGTTTTTT
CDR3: CASLKNLAGRPKFGELFF

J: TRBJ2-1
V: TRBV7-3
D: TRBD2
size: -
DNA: TGTGCCAGCAGCCGAAATCCGGGACTAGCGGGAGGGCCGAGTAATGAGCAGTTCTTC
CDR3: CASSRNPGLAGGPSNEQFF

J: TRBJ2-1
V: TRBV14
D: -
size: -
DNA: TGTGCCAGCAGCCTATACACAAACAATGAGCAGTTCTTC
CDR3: CASSLYTNNEQFF

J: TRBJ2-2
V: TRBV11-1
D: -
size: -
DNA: TGTGCCAGCAGCTTAGCGCCAACAGGGCACGGGGAGCTGTTTTTT
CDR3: CASSLAPTGHGELFF

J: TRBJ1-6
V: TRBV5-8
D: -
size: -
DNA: TGTGCCAGCAGCCAGTCTTGGAATTCACCCCTCCACTTT
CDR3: CASSQSWNSPLHF

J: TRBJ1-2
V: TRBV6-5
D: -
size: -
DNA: TGTGCCAGCAGAACAGGGATGTTCAGCTATGGCTACACCTTC
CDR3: CASRTGMFSYGYTF

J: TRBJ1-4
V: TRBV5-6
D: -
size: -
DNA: TGTGCCAGCAGCTCCACTCCGTCGAAACTGTTTTTT
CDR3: CASSSTPSKLFF